These 29 T cell receptor beta chains share one sample of origin, sequenced in a study of shared clonotypes between healthy human individuals. TCRdb's copy holds only in-frame clones and misses some; the assay was immunoSEQ multiplex PCR. In the table there are 450,000 to 700,000 clones, about 95% of which are singletons. Naive CD8 cells lacked CD45RO, underwent positive selection for CCR7 and left out terminally differentiated effector memory CD45RA+ cells. Material: naive CD8+ T cells sorted from blood. The receptors originated from a woman aged 25 to 45 in good health.

This rearrangement joins TRBV9 to TRBJ2-5, with TRBD2 as a possible D gene (5 bases). Gene TRBJ2-7 matches the end of the DNA better, so the J call may be wrong. The CDR3 length is 13 residues. CDR1 SGDLS and CDR2 YYNGEE come from the germline V gene. The CDR3 DNA is TGTGCCAGCAGCGTAGATGAGGGAATCGAGCAGTACTTC. It is translated as CASSVDEGIEQYF.

The V gene is TRBV2, the J gene TRBJ2-7, with a possible D match to TRBD2 (6 bases). The germline V and J ends were trimmed by 4 bases and 2 bases, with 21 bases remaining between them. Germline assignment: CDR1 SNHLY and CDR2 FYNNEI. The CDR3 covers 17 residues. The CDR3: CASSVPALGGSPYEQYF. The DNA of the CDR3 is TGTGCCAGCAGTGTTCCCGCCCTAGGAGGGTCTCCCTACGAGCAGTACTTC.

Regarding this clone: The junction does not match germline at one end; this may be a read error. This chain links TRBV19 with TRBJ2-7; TRBD2 matches at 16 bases. The CDR3 is 19 residues long. CDR1 and CDR2 from the germline V gene are LNHDA and SQIVND (reference sequence). The CDR3 DNA is TGTGCCAGTCGTATCGGGACTAGCGGGAGGGATAACCTCTCCTACGAGCAGTACTTC. Translation gives CASRIGTSGRDNLSYEQYF. Looking up the rest from reference TRBV19 and TRBJ2-7 gives the full variable domain: DGGITQSPKYLFRKEGQNVTLSCEQNLNHDAMYWYRQDPGQGLRLIYYSQIVNDFQKGDIAEGYSVSREKKESFPLTVTSAQKNPTAFYLCASRIGTSGRDNLSYEQYFGPGTRLTVT.

This clone was seen a single time. J is TRBJ2-2 and V is TRBV4-1; weak D call: TRBD2 (5 bases). The CDR3 runs to 15 residues. Germline CDR1 and CDR2: MGHRA and YSYEKL. Trimming took 2 bases from V and 3 from J, leaving 10 bases between them. The CDR3 DNA reads as TGCGCCAGCAGCCAATACGCGGGTCACACCGGGGAGCTGTTTTTT. This sequence encodes CASSQYAGHTGELFF.

V usage is TRBV29-1 and J usage is TRBJ1-2; D possibly corresponds to TRBD1 (5 bases). The germline CDR1 and CDR2 sequences are SQVTM and ANQGSEA. The V end was cut by 7 bases, the J end by 8 bases, with 17 bases between. This CDR3 contains 12 residues. Written as DNA, the CDR3 is TGCAGCGCCGTGGGGGGGAGAGAGGGCTACACCTTC. Encoded protein: CSAVGGREGYTF.

In regard to this clone: The same CDR3 arises from other DNA sequences in this sample as well. CDR3 sequence: CASSVDRANYGYTF. The CDR3 DNA reads as TGTGCCAGCAGCGTCGACAGGGCTAACTATGGCTACACCTTC. The gene calls are TRBV9 and TRBJ1-2; 7 nucleotides match TRBD1. Trimming removed 2 bases from V and 0 bases from J; junction bases left unmatched: 1. Looked up from germline, CDR1 is SGDLS and CDR2 is YYNGEE. CDR3 length: 14 amino acids.

Concerning this clone itself: Other DNA sequences in this sample translate to the same CDR3. V is TRBV6-5 and J is TRBJ2-7, with D possibly matching TRBD1 (6 bases). This CDR3 contains 14 residues. V was trimmed by 0 bases and J by 3 bases, leaving 9 bases between them. The V gene's germline CDR1 is MNHEY and CDR2 SVGAGI. The DNA for the CDR3 is TGTGCCAGCAGTTACTCACAGGGCAGCTACGAGCAGTACTTC. As protein: CASSYSQGSYEQYF.

The V call is TRBV7-9, the J call TRBJ2-7, with TRBD2 matching 9 bases. V shed 8 bases, J shed 2 bases, and the junction held 13 bases outside the gene matches. Germline V lookup: CDR1 SEHNR, CDR2 FQNEAQ (reference sequence). The CDR3 is made up of 16 amino acids. The CDR3 DNA sequence: TGTGCCAGCGCAGCGGGGCCCAGCGGGAGGCCCTACGAGCAGTACTTC. Translating gives CASAAGPSGRPYEQYF.

The CDR3: CASSFAGGWGYTF. The CDR3 region has the DNA TGTGCCAGCAGTTTCGCAGGGGGCTGGGGCTACACCTTC. The chain combines TRBV28 with TRBJ1-2; 8 bases are a match to TRBD1. The CDR3 runs 13 residues. Germline V gene lookup returns CDR1 MDHEN and CDR2 SYDVKM. V gave up 3 bases and J gave up 8 bases; unmatched junction bases: 5.

Here the CDR3 reads CASSFLGQMYQETQYF. The DNA of the CDR3 is TGTGCCAGCAGTTTTCTGGGACAGATGTACCAAGAGACCCAGTACTTC. This chain connects TRBV28 to TRBJ2-5; 7 bases match TRBD1. Germline loops: CDR1 MDHEN, CDR2 SYDVKM. The V gene end was trimmed by 3 bases and the J gene end by 0 bases; junction bases not matched to a gene: 7. The CDR3 is made up of 16 amino acids.

Notes on this clone: The sample carries other DNA sequences with the same CDR3. The chain couples TRBV28 to TRBJ1-5; D perhaps matches TRBD1 (6 bases). Trimming removed 2 bases from V and 2 bases from J, with 7 bases in between. This CDR3 contains 14 residues. The germline V gene encodes CDR1 MDHEN and CDR2 SYDVKM. CDR3 sequence: CASSLAGGNQPQHF. CDR3 sequence (DNA): TGTGCCAGCAGTTTAGCAGGGGGCAATCAGCCCCAGCATTTT.

The chain links TRBV11-3 to TRBJ2-7; no reliable D call. The V gene lost 0 bases and the J gene lost 6 bases, with 6 bases spanning the gap. The CDR3 consists of 12 residues. Germline CDR1 SGHNT, CDR2 YENEEA. Written as DNA, the CDR3 is TGTGCCAGCAGCTTAGATTCCGGCGAGCAGTACTTC. Its translation: CASSLDSGEQYF.

The J gene is TRBJ2-3, the V gene TRBV4-1; D not resolved. The V gene's germline CDR1 is MGHRA and CDR2 YSYEKL. The CDR3 extends over 15 amino acids. Trimming cost V 4 bases and J 0 bases, with 11 bases left between them. The CDR3 DNA is TGCGCCAGCAGCCGCATAGGGTTGAGCACAGATACGCAGTATTTT. Amino acids: CASSRIGLSTDTQYF.

This clone was observed a few times. This chain uses TRBV10-1 with TRBJ1-2; D is uncertain. The length of the CDR3 is 14 residues. Germline V gene lookup returns CDR1 WNHNN and CDR2 SYGVQD (reference sequence). The V gene lost 0 bases and the J gene lost 4 bases, with 9 bases spanning the gap. The DNA for the CDR3 is TGCGCCAGCAGTGAGTCGAACATCCCCTATGGCTACACCTTC. Its translation: CASSESNIPYGYTF.

The V and J genes are TRBV27 and TRBJ2-7; no definite D call. Germline CDR1 reads MNHEY; CDR2 reads SMNVEV (reference sequence). Trimming cost V 2 bases and J 6 bases, with 14 bases left between them. The CDR3 has 14 amino acids. CDR3 nucleotide sequence: TGTGCCAGCAGTTTACCCCGTTCTGGCGCCGAGCAGTACTTC. It specifies CASSLPRSGAEQYF.

V and J are TRBV5-1 and TRBJ2-1; 14 bases align to TRBD2. Trimming at V came to 0 bases and at J to 4 bases, leaving 6 bases not matched to a gene. The CDR3 runs 18 residues. Germline V gene lookup returns CDR1 SGHRS and CDR2 YFSETQ. The DNA of the CDR3 is TGCGCCAGCAGCTTGGAGGGACTAGCGGGAGTCACTTACAATGAGCAGTTCTTC. The encoded protein is CASSLEGLAGVTYNEQFF.

This clone was seen a handful of times. The genes are TRBV2 and TRBJ1-1; no firm D call. The CDR3 loop spans 12 amino acids. V lost 6 bases, J lost 2 bases, and 7 bases lay in between. Germline CDR1 reads SNHLY; CDR2 reads FYNNEI. In nucleotides, the CDR3 is TGTGCCAGCAGCAGGATCAACACTGAAGCTTTCTTT. Translating it yields CASSRINTEAFF.

The chain employs TRBV4-1 and TRBJ2-5, with D perhaps assigned TRBD1 or TRBD2 (5 bases each). V lost 0 bases to trimming and J lost 5 bases, with 10 bases between them. Germline CDR1 is MGHRA and CDR2 is YSYEKL. The CDR3 covers 14 residues. CDR3 coding DNA: TGCGCCAGCAGCCAAGAATGGGGGTTGGAGACCCAGTACTTC. Amino acid sequence: CASSQEWGLETQYF.

The V gene is TRBV10-3, the J gene TRBJ2-3; weak D call: TRBD2 (5 bases). The V and J ends lost 0 bases and 2 bases respectively, with 9 bases between them. CDR1 ENHRY and CDR2 SYGVKD come from the germline V gene. The CDR3 length is 15 residues. CDR3 sequence (DNA): TGTGCCATCAGTGAGTCGGCGGAGGCCACAGATACGCAGTATTTT. This sequence encodes CAISESAEATDTQYF.

The chain has TRBV9 and TRBJ2-7; possibly TRBD1 or TRBD2 for D (7 bases each). CDR3 length equals 15 residues. V was shortened by 0 bases and J by 4 bases, with 14 bases between the two germline ends. Germline CDR1 is SGDLS and CDR2 is YYNGEE. CDR3 nucleotide sequence: TGTGCCAGCAGCGTAGGAACAGGGGAGGGATACGAGCAGTACTTC. As protein: CASSVGTGEGYEQYF.

This clone was recorded once. The chain has TRBV11-2 and TRBJ2-4; a weak D match, TRBD2 (5 bases). V shed 2 bases and J shed 2 bases, with 13 bases lying between them. The germline V gene encodes CDR1 SGHAT and CDR2 FQNNGV. The CDR3 spans 16 residues. This CDR3 is CASSLTRDGTKNIQYF. CDR3 bases: TGTGCCAGCAGCTTAACCCGGGATGGAACCAAAAACATTCAGTACTTC.

V usage is TRBV28 and J usage is TRBJ1-5; no clear D. Germline CDR1 is MDHEN and CDR2 is SYDVKM. Between the trimmed V and J ends, which lost 1 base and 10 bases, there was a span of 14 bases. CDR3 size: 14 residues. For the CDR3, the DNA is TGTGCCAGCAGTTTATTTCCGCAGGAATCACCCCAGCATTTT. Amino acid sequence: CASSLFPQESPQHF.

V gene TRBV5-6 combines with J gene TRBJ1-1; TRBD1 matches 9 bases. Germline V gene sequence: CDR1 SGHDT, CDR2 YYEEEE. Trimming took 4 bases from V and 4 from J; bases not matched to a gene: 11. This CDR3 region has 16 residues. The CDR3 coding sequence is TGTGCCAGCAGCGGGGGGACAGGGAATTTGGGCACTGAAGCTTTCTTT. Protein sequence: CASSGGTGNLGTEAFF.

CDR3 sequence: CASSFNSGNTIYF. In DNA, the CDR3 is TGTGCCAGCAGTTTCAACTCTGGAAACACCATATATTTT. The chain combines TRBV28 with TRBJ1-3; D is uncertain. V was trimmed by 3 bases and J by 0 bases, leaving 3 bases between them. The CDR3 spans 13 residues. Looked up from germline, CDR1 is MDHEN and CDR2 is SYDVKM.

The table lists this clone with a count of one. The rearrangement uses TRBV27 and TRBJ1-1; D perhaps matches TRBD1 (6 bases). Germline loops: CDR1 MNHEY, CDR2 SMNVEV (reference sequence). V was shortened by 5 bases and J by 6 bases, with 13 bases between the two germline ends. The length of the CDR3 is 13 residues. The CDR3: CASSPAGGAEAFF. DNA for the CDR3: TGTGCCAGCAGTCCCGCGGGGGGCGCTGAAGCTTTCTTT.

DNA of the CDR3: TGTGCCAGCAGCTACGACAGAAACTATGGCTACACCTTC. It yields the protein CASSYDRNYGYTF. This chain uses TRBV28 with TRBJ1-2; TRBD1 is a possible D gene (5 bases). Per germline, CDR1 MDHEN and CDR2 SYDVKM. Deletions cut 6 bases from V and 2 bases from J, with 10 bases between. The CDR3 is 13 residues long.

CDR3 in DNA: TGTGCCAGCAGCCAGGGACTACCTTATGTAGATACGCAGTATTTT. Translation: CASSQGLPYVDTQYF. The chain uses TRBV14 and TRBJ2-3; TRBD2 aligns across 7 bases. Germline-derived CDR1 and CDR2 are SGHDN and FVKESK. CDR3 size: 15 residues. J was trimmed by 5 bases and V by 3 bases; bases with no gene match: 8.

In its sample, this clone was seen a few times. The genes are TRBV19 and TRBJ1-1; 9 bases are a match to TRBD1. The germline V gene encodes CDR1 LNHDA and CDR2 SQIVND (reference sequence). The CDR3 sequence is 13 residues long. V trimming: 9 bases; J trimming: 7 bases; junction bases outside the gene matches: 9. The CDR3, as DNA: TGTGCCAGCCTATATGTGGGACAGGGTGAAGCTTTCTTT. The encoded protein is CASLYVGQGEAFF.

The chain has TRBV6-6 and TRBJ2-2; D perhaps matches TRBD2 (6 bases). Germline values: CDR1 MNHNY, CDR2 SVGAGI (reference sequence). The CDR3 is made up of 12 amino acids. V was shortened by 2 bases and J by 12 bases, with 10 bases between the two germline ends. For the CDR3, the DNA is TGTGCCAGCAGTTACCCCCGGGAGAAGCTGTTTTTT. Translating gives CASSYPREKLFF.